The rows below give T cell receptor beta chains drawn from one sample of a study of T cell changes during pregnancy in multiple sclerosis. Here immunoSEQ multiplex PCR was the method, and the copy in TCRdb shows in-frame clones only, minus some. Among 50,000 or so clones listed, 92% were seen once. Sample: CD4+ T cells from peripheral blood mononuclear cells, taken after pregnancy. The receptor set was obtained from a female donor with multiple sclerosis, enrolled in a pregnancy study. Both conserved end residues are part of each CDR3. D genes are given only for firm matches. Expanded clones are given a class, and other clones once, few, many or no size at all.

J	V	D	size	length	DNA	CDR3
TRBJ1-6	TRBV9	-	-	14	TGTGCCAGCAGCGTAGCTGATGCGAATTCACCCCTCCACTTT	CASSVADANSPLHF
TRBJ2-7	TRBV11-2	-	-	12	TGTGCCAGCAGCTCATTAGGAGCCGAGCAGTACTTC	CASSSLGAEQYF
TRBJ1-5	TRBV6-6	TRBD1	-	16	TGTGCCAGCAGACACTCGACAGGGTTGAGCAATCAGCCCCAGCATTTT	CASRHSTGLSNQPQHF
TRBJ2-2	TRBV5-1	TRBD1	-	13	TGCGCCAGCAGCCGACAGGGGCCCGGGGAGCTGTTTTTT	CASSRQGPGELFF
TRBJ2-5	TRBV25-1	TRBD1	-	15	TGTGCCAGCAGTGAATTCAGGGGGTCCCAAGAGACCCAGTACTTC	CASSEFRGSQETQYF
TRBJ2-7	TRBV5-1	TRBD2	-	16	TGCGCCAGCAGCACTTGGACTAGCGGGAGATGGTACGAGCAGTACTTC	CASSTWTSGRWYEQYF
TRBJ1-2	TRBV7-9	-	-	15	TGTGCCAGCAGCCAATTACAGGGTGGGAACTATGGCTACACCTTC	CASSQLQGGNYGYTF
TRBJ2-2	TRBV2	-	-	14	TGTGCCGCTAGGCAGGGTTCCAACACCGGGGAGCTGTTTTTT	CAARQGSNTGELFF
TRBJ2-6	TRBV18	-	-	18	TGTGCCAGCTCACCAGGCGAAGGGGTTCGCTCTGGGGCCAACGTCCTGACTTTC	CASSPGEGVRSGANVLTF
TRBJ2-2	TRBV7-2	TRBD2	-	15	TGTGCCAGCAGCTTACAACGGGGGGACACCGGGGAGCTGTTTTTT	CASSLQRGDTGELFF
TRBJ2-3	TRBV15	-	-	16	TGTGCCACCAGCAGACCCAGGGGTCCCGAAGCAGATACGCAGTATTTT	CATSRPRGPEADTQYF
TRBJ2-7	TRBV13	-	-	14	TGTGCCAGCAGCTTCTCGGACTTGTCCTACGAGCAGTACTTC	CASSFSDLSYEQYF
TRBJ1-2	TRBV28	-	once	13	TGTGCCAGCAGTCCCTCGTATAACTATGGCTACACCTTC	CASSPSYNYGYTF
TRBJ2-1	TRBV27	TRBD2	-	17	TGTGCCAGCAGAATTGGTAGAGCGGGAGTGGCCTACAATGAGCAGTTCTTC	CASRIGRAGVAYNEQFF
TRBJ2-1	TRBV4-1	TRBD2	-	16	TGCGCCAGCAGCCAAGATGGGCTAGCGGGAGAGAATGAGCAGTTCTTC	CASSQDGLAGENEQFF
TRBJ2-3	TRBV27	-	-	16	TGTGCCAGCAGTCCCCCAACTTGGGACACCACAGATACGCAGTATTTT	CASSPPTWDTTDTQYF
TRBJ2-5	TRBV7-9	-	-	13	TGTGCCATGAACAGAGATGGAGGGGAGACCCAGTACTTC	CAMNRDGGETQYF
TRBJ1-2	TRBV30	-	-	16	TGTGCCTGGAGTAGTAAGGGGTGGGACACGAGCTATGGCTACACCTTC	CAWSSKGWDTSYGYTF
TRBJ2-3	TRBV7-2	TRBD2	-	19	TGTGCCAGCAGCTTAGGAGGTCTAGCGGGAGGAGCGCGCACAGATACGCAGTATTTT	CASSLGGLAGGARTDTQYF
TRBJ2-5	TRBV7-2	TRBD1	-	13	TGTGCCAGCAGCTCCGACAGGGGTGAGACCCAGTACTTC	CASSSDRGETQYF
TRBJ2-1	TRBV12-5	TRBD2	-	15	TGTGCTAGTGCCTTGTCTAGCGGGGTGGCCGGTGAGCAGTTCTTC	CASALSSGVAGEQFF
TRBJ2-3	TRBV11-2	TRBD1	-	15	TGTGCCAGCAGCTTAGGGGGACAGTTCACAGATACGCAGTATTTT	CASSLGGQFTDTQYF
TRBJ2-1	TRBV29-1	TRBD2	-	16	TGCAGCGTTGAGGGACTAGCGGGAGGGCCCCTCAATGAGCAGTTCTTC	CSVEGLAGGPLNEQFF